This is a list of T cell receptor beta chains from one sample in a study of blood T cell repertoires in COVID-19. The assay was immunoSEQ multiplex PCR, and TCRdb's table has in-frame clones only and misses some. The sample has 220,000 or so clones; 90% are singletons. Sequenced sample: PBMCs or T cells enriched from blood (not recorded which). The receptors stem from a man between 25 and 39 years old who had been exposed to COVID-19. CDR3s include the opening cysteine and the closing phenylalanine or tryptophan. A D gene is named only where the DNA matches it firmly.

CASREDGYTF	NA	TRBV2	TRBJ1-2
CASMGIRTGLGEQFF	TRBD1	TRBV2	TRBJ2-1
CASSASGGAGETQYF	TRBD2	TRBV9	TRBJ2-5
CASSEQGDYGYTF	TRBD1	TRBV10-2	TRBJ1-2
CASSVTGRNSPLHF	TRBD1	TRBV27	TRBJ1-6
CASSLGLSEQFF	NA	TRBV11-2	TRBJ2-1
CASSQRAASYNEQFF	NA	TRBV4-1	TRBJ2-1
CASKNELNTGELFF	NA	TRBV6-5	TRBJ2-2
CASRQDWSSYEQYF	NA	TRBV5-4	TRBJ2-7
CASKIPGQGYSPLHF	TRBD1	TRBV27	TRBJ1-6